Listed here are 9 T cell receptor beta chains from one sample, sequenced in a study of post-analysis software for immune sequencing data. Study-wide findings and caveats: There were a few TRBV segments more frequent in patients than controls, and TRBV5-6, TRBV5-1 and TRBV20-1 were among them.

Their antigen targets remain unknown. The TCR beta cDNA libraries carried unique molecular identifiers. TCRdb fed the PCR reads into MiXCR, producing one record per CDR3 protein. There are hundreds of thousands of distinct CDR3 sequences in the sample; about 44% occur only once, and about 1.5% lies in the top ten. Material for sequencing was blood. Receptor source: a girl aged 10 to 17 with multiple sclerosis.

The chain joins TRBV4-1 to TRBJ1-1; possible D gene TRBD1, 5 bases. The CDR3 sequence is 15 residues long. Deletions cut 0 bases from V and 0 bases from J, with 8 bases between. CDR1 MGHRA and CDR2 YSYEKL come from the germline V gene. The CDR3 is CASSQDPGMNTEAFF. CDR3 nucleotide sequence: TGCGCCAGCAGCCAAGATCCAGGGATGAACACTGAAGCTTTCTTT.

In this sample, this clonotype turned up a few times. This chain uses TRBV12-3 or TRBV12-4 with TRBJ1-2; TRBD1 matches at 8 bases. V shed 6 bases, J shed 2 bases, and the junction held 8 bases outside the gene matches. The CDR3 spans 15 residues. The CDR3 region is CASRSPRTGNYGYTF. The CDR3 DNA reads as TGTGCCAGCAGATCCCCCCGGACAGGGAACTATGGCTACACCTTC.

V is TRBV7-9 and J is TRBJ2-5; either TRBD1 or TRBD2 may supply D (5 bases each). The DNA matches TRBJ2-7 better at its end, which makes the J call doubtful. Per germline, CDR1 SEHNR and CDR2 FQNEAQ (reference sequence). This CDR3 is built from 16 residues. CDR3 sequence (DNA): TGTGCCAGCAGCTCGACCCCTGGGGGACGGGCCTACGAGCAGTACTTC. This translates into CASSSTPGGRAYEQYF.

This clonotype was seen a few times. The chain couples TRBV4-1 to TRBJ2-7; the D is unclear. V shed 1 base and J shed 4 bases, with 14 bases lying between them. This CDR3 comprises 15 residues. From germline, CDR1 is MGHRA and CDR2 YSYEKL. CDR3 sequence: CASSQGAAGSYEQYF. CDR3 bases: TGCGCCAGCAGCCAAGGTGCGGCAGGTTCGTACGAGCAGTACTTC.

This clonotype was counted only a few times. The chain joins TRBV12-3 or TRBV12-4 to TRBJ2-5, with a possible D match to TRBD2 (5 bases). Deletions cut 3 bases from V and 4 bases from J, with 9 bases between. This CDR3 has 13 residues. This CDR3 is CASSFLLGETQYF. The CDR3 bases are TGTGCCAGCAGTTTCTTACTAGGAGAGACCCAGTACTTC.

The gene calls are TRBV20-1 and TRBJ1-1; perhaps TRBD1 as D (6 bases). The CDR3 runs to 17 residues. The germline V and J ends were trimmed by 6 bases and 0 bases, with 23 bases remaining between them. Germline V lookup: CDR1 DFQATT, CDR2 SNEGSKA (reference sequence). In DNA, the CDR3 is TGCAGTGCCCCGCGGCAAGGAGGGGGTTCGATGAACACTGAAGCTTTCTTT. Translated, it gives CSAPRQGGGSMNTEAFF.

This clonotype was detected only a few times. The rearrangement uses TRBV12-3 or TRBV12-4 and TRBJ1-5, with D possibly matching TRBD1 (5 bases). The CDR3 spans 15 residues. The V gene lost 7 bases and the J gene lost 3 bases, with 16 bases spanning the gap. CDR3 protein: CASTWGRVINQPQHF. The CDR3 nucleotides read TGTGCCAGCACTTGGGGCAGGGTAATCAATCAGCCCCAGCATTTT.

This clonotype was seen a handful of times. This chain links TRBV20-1 with TRBJ1-1; perhaps TRBD1 as D (5 bases). This CDR3 spans 17 amino acids. Trimming cost V 5 bases and J 0 bases, with 22 bases left between them. The germline V gene has CDR1 DFQATT and CDR2 SNEGSKA (reference sequence). The CDR3 DNA reads as TGCAGTGCTCCCCCCCCTATCAGGGTTTACATGAACACTGAAGCTTTCTTT. Protein product: CSAPPPIRVYMNTEAFF.

The chain links TRBV29-1 to TRBJ2-6; weak D call: TRBD2 (5 bases). With 4 bases removed from V and 0 bases from J, the gap between germline ends came to 7 bases. This CDR3 comprises 14 residues. CDR1 SQVTM and CDR2 ANQGSEA come from the germline V gene. The CDR3 nucleotides are TGCAGCGTTGTAAGCGGCTCTGGGGCCAACGTCCTGACTTTC. It encodes CSVVSGSGANVLTF.